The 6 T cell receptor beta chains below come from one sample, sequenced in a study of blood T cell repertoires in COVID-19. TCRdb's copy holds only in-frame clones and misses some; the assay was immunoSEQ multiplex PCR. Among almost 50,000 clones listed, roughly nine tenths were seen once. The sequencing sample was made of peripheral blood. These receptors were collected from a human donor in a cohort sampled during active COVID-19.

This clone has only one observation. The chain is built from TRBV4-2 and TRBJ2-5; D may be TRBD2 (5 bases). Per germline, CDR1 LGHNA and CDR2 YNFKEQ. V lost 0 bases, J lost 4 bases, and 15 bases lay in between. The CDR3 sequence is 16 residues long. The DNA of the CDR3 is TGTGCCAGCAGCCAAGATATGGGAGTGGGTGGAGAGACCCAGTACTTC. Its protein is CASSQDMGVGGETQYF.

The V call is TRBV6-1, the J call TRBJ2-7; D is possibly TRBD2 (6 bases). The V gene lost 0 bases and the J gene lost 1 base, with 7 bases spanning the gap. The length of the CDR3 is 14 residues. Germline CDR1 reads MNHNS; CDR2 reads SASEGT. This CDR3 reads CASSEAGGSYEQYV. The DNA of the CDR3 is TGTGCCAGCAGTGAAGCGGGGGGATCCTACGAGCAGTACGTC.

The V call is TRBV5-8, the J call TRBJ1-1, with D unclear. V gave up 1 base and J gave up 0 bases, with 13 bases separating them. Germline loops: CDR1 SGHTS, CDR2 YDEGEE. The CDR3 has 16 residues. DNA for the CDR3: TGTGCCAGCAGCTTGTCGGAGGGCGTGATGAACACTGAAGCTTTCTTT. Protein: CASSLSEGVMNTEAFF.

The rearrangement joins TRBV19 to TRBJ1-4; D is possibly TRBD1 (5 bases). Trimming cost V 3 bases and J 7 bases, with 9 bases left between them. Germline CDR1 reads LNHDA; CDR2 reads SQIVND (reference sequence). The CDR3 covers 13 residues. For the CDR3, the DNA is TGTGCCAGTAGTATTGGGGGGAGTGAAAAACTGTTTTTT. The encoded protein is CASSIGGSEKLFF. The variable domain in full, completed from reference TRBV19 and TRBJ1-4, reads DGGITQSPKYLFRKEGQNVTLSCEQNLNHDAMYWYRQDPGQGLRLIYYSQIVNDFQKGDIAEGYSVSREKKESFPLTVTSAQKNPTAFYLCASSIGGSEKLFFGSGTQLSVL.

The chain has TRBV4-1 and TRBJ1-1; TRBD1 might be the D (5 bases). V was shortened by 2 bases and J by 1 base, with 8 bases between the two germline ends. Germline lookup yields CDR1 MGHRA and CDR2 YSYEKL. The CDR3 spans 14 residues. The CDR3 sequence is CASSQTTENTEAFF. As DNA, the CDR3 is TGCGCCAGCAGCCAAACGACAGAGAACACTGAAGCTTTCTTT.

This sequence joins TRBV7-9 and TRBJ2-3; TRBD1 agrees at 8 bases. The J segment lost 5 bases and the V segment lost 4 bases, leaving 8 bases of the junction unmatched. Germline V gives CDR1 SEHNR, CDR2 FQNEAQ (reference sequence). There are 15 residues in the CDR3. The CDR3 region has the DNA TGTGCCAGCAGCTGGTCTGGGACAGGTCTAGATACGCAGTATTTT. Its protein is CASSWSGTGLDTQYF.